A single sample gave rise to the 18 T cell receptor beta chains below, sequenced in a study of OX40 agonist ivuxolimab in advanced cancers. Generated by immunoSEQ multiplex PCR, the TCRdb table keeps only in-frame clones and is missing some. The sample has over 55,000 clones, around 91% seen once; the top ten hold more than 10%. Sequencing was performed on CD4+ or CD8+ T cells sorted from blood, taken in a trial of the OX40 agonist ivuxolimab. These TCRs come from an adult with an advanced solid tumor such as melanoma, head and neck, liver or kidney cancer.

The chain combines TRBV28 with TRBJ2-3; D ambiguous. This CDR3 region has 15 residues. Germline V gene sequence: CDR1 MDHEN, CDR2 SYDVKM. Trimming stripped 3 bases from V and 0 bases from J, with 10 bases between. CDR3 nucleotides: TGTGCCAGCAGTTTGTATTCCGAAAGCACAGATACGCAGTATTTT. Translation gives CASSLYSESTDTQYF.

The chain joins TRBV6-6 to TRBJ2-7, with 14 bases matching TRBD2. This CDR3 is built from 14 residues. Germline V CDR1 and CDR2: MNHNY, SVGAGI (reference sequence). The ends lost 6 bases at V and 4 bases at J; junction bases unmatched: 2. The CDR3 is CASRGTSGSYEQYF. The DNA for the CDR3 is TGTGCCAGCAGAGGGACTAGCGGGAGTTACGAGCAGTACTTC.

The chain is built from TRBV5-6 and TRBJ1-6, with D hard to call. The germline V gene encodes CDR1 SGHDT and CDR2 YYEEEE. Trimming took off 0 bases at V and 14 bases at J, with 9 bases between the two ends. The CDR3 covers 12 residues. CDR3 coding DNA: TGTGCCAGCAGCTTGGCATCGTCCTCCCTCCACTTT. Translating gives CASSLASSSLHF.

This sequence joins TRBV5-4 and TRBJ2-5, with D perhaps TRBD1 (5 bases). V was clipped by 4 bases and J by 2 bases, with 12 bases between them. CDR3 length: 14 amino acids. Germline lookup yields CDR1 SGHNT and CDR2 YYREEE (reference sequence). CDR3 nucleotide sequence: TGTGCCAGCAGCCTCCCAGGGTCTCAAGAGACCCAGTACTTC. This sequence encodes CASSLPGSQETQYF.

The chain is built from TRBV5-5 and TRBJ1-2; 8 bases agree with TRBD1. V lost 4 bases, J lost 0 bases, and 5 bases stayed unmatched. CDR3 length: 15 residues. Germline CDR1 and CDR2: SGHKS and YYEKEE (reference sequence). The CDR3 DNA sequence: TGTGCCAGCAGCCTGACAGGGGAAGCTAACTATGGCTACACCTTC. This codes for CASSLTGEANYGYTF.

The rearrangement links TRBV19 to TRBJ2-7; D is tentatively TRBD1 or TRBD2 (5 bases each). Trimming stripped 6 bases from V and 3 bases from J, with 12 bases between. CDR1 and CDR2 from the germline V gene are LNHDA and SQIVND (reference sequence). The CDR3 has 13 residues. CDR3 in DNA: TGTGCCAGTAGCAGAAAGGGGAGCTACGAGCAGTACTTC. Protein sequence: CASSRKGSYEQYF.

The gene calls are TRBV4-1 and TRBJ2-1; 9 bases align to TRBD2. Trimming cost V 1 base and J 9 bases; bases outside gene matches: 10. Germline CDR1 and CDR2: MGHRA and YSYEKL. The CDR3 sequence is 16 residues long. CDR3 in amino acids: CASSQGLAVPQGEQFF. As DNA, the CDR3 is TGCGCCAGCAGCCAAGGACTAGCGGTCCCTCAGGGTGAGCAGTTCTTC.

The chain joins TRBV18 to TRBJ2-7, with a possible D match to TRBD2 (7 bases). Trimming shortened V by 3 bases and J by 6 bases, and 15 bases separated the two germline ends. Per germline, CDR1 KGHSH and CDR2 LQKENI. The CDR3 is 14 amino acids. The CDR3 DNA is TGTGCCAGCTCACCGGGGGGGGACATCGGCGAGCAGTACTTC. The encoded protein is CASSPGGDIGEQYF.

The chain employs TRBV5-1 and TRBJ2-5; the D gene is possibly TRBD1 (6 bases). The CDR3 has 16 amino acids. V dropped 7 bases and J dropped 3 bases, with 22 bases sitting between them. CDR1 and CDR2 from the germline V gene are SGHRS and YFSETQ. The CDR3 is CASQGNAGTREETQYF. The CDR3 nucleotides are TGCGCCAGCCAGGGGAACGCAGGGACGAGGGAAGAGACCCAGTACTTC.

The chain's CDR3 is CASSSSGSFNEQYF. The CDR3 region has the DNA TGTGCCAGCAGTTCTAGCGGGAGTTTCAACGAGCAGTACTTC. V and J are TRBV28 and TRBJ2-7, with TRBD2 matching over 10 bases. The CDR3 is 14 residues long. The V and J ends lost 4 bases and 5 bases, in that order; junction bases with no gene match: 5. The germline V gene encodes CDR1 MDHEN and CDR2 SYDVKM. Variable domain in full (rest from reference TRBV28 and TRBJ2-7): DVKVTQSSRYLVKRTGEKVFLECVQDMDHENMFWYRQDPGLGLRLIYFSYDVKMKEKGDIPEGYSVSREKKERFSLILESASTNQTSMYLCASSSSGSFNEQYFGPGTRLTVT.

This clone has only one observation. The genes are TRBV25-1 and TRBJ2-7; D assignment may be TRBD1 or TRBD2 (5 bases each). Per the germline V gene, CDR1 is MGHDK and CDR2 is SYGVNS. The CDR3 sequence is 15 residues long. The V end was cut by 4 bases, the J end by 4 bases, with 17 bases between. The CDR3 nucleotides are TGTGCCAGCAGTGCTGGGGGTGGGGGAATTTACGAGCAGTACTTC. Residues: CASSAGGGGIYEQYF.

The CDR3: CSFRGQETQYF. The CDR3 coding sequence is TGCAGCTTCAGGGGGCAGGAGACCCAGTACTTC. The chain has TRBV29-1 and TRBJ2-5; 8 bases align to TRBD1. Germline CDR1 SQVTM, CDR2 ANQGSEA. The CDR3 consists of 11 residues. Germline trimming cut 8 bases from V and 5 bases from J; bases unmatched to any gene: 4.

The chain couples TRBV15 to TRBJ2-5; D perhaps matches TRBD2 (6 bases). From germline, CDR1 is LNHNV and CDR2 YYDKDF (reference sequence). This CDR3 is 13 amino acids long. The V gene lost 4 bases and the J gene lost 11 bases, with 17 bases spanning the gap. The CDR3: CATSTRTSGEQYF. The CDR3 nucleotides read TGTGCCACCAGCACCAGGACATCGGGGGAGCAGTACTTC.

The chain combines TRBV5-1 with TRBJ2-5; no definite D call. The CDR3 runs to 14 residues. V lost 1 base to trimming and J lost 2 bases, with 9 bases between them. From germline, CDR1 is SGHRS and CDR2 YFSETQ. The CDR3 loop is CASSLLTSQETQYF. The CDR3 DNA is TGCGCCAGCAGCTTGCTGACTTCACAAGAGACCCAGTACTTC. The full variable domain, rest sourced from reference TRBV5-1 and TRBJ2-5, is KAGVTQTPRYLIKTRGQQVTLSCSPISGHRSVSWYQQTPGQGLQFLFEYFSETQRNKGNFPGRFSGRQFSNSRSEMNVSTLELGDSALYLCASSLLTSQETQYFGPGTRLLVL.

V usage is TRBV19 and J usage is TRBJ2-3; 11 bases match TRBD2. V shed 5 bases, J shed 3 bases, and the junction held 7 bases outside the gene matches. The CDR3 has 16 residues. CDR1 and CDR2 from the germline V gene are LNHDA and SQIVND (reference sequence). CDR3 DNA: TGTGCCAGTAGTTACCGAACTAGCGGGGGTACAGATACGCAGTATTTT. Residues: CASSYRTSGGTDTQYF.

The CDR3, as DNA: TGTGCCAGCAGCCAAGAATTTCCCCCGGGCAATGAGCAGTTCTTC. It is translated as CASSQEFPPGNEQFF. The gene calls are TRBV4-2 and TRBJ2-1; D is undetermined. The V gene lost 0 bases and the J gene lost 6 bases, with 12 bases spanning the gap. This CDR3 comprises 15 residues. Germline assignment: CDR1 LGHNA and CDR2 YNFKEQ.

The V call is TRBV18, the J call TRBJ2-7; 8 bases are a match to TRBD1. The CDR3 has 16 residues. V lost 4 bases, J lost 3 bases, and 11 bases stayed unmatched. Germline lookup yields CDR1 KGHSH and CDR2 LQKENI. The CDR3 sequence is CASSLSADRAYYEQYF. DNA for the CDR3: TGTGCCAGCTCACTTTCGGCGGACAGGGCTTACTACGAGCAGTACTTC.

The CDR3 protein is CASSSLRGNTGELFF. The DNA for the CDR3 is TGTGCCAGCAGCTCCCTTAGGGGGAACACCGGGGAGCTGTTTTTT. The chain links TRBV5-6 to TRBJ2-2, with a possible D match to TRBD1 (5 bases). Trimming cost V 3 bases and J 1 base, with 10 bases left between them. CDR3 length: 15 residues. Germline loops: CDR1 SGHDT, CDR2 YYEEEE.